Included here is one T cell receptor (beta chain) sequence, with context. Seattle patients were enrolled while actively infected and followed longitudinally. Methods used by the authors: Using reference gene primer amplification, nucleated cell counts were estimated. Clones were sequenced by immunoSEQ multiplex PCR, and TCRdb holds only the in-frame ones, with some missing. D and trimming come from the DNA, and the V and J calls and clone size come from that table. This sample yields 90,000 to 100,000 clones, of which approximately 90% are seen a single time; around 16% belongs to the top ten. The sample originates from a study of blood T cell repertoires in COVID-19. Study summary: The analysed material was cDNA or gDNA that came from T cells, B-cell-depleted T cells, or PBMCs.

Germline V lookup: CDR1 MNHEY, CDR2 SMNVEV (reference sequence). V gave up 5 bases and J gave up 2 bases, with 13 bases separating them. The CDR3 runs 15 residues. The chain is built from TRBV27 and TRBJ1-3; D remains unclear. This clonotype originated in a woman between 55 and 75 years old with COVID-19, enrolled during active disease. The sample comprised peripheral blood. The DNA for the CDR3 is TGTGCCAGCAGTCGCAGCGGGGTAGCTGGAAACACCATATATTTT. Translated: CASSRSGVAGNTIYF.